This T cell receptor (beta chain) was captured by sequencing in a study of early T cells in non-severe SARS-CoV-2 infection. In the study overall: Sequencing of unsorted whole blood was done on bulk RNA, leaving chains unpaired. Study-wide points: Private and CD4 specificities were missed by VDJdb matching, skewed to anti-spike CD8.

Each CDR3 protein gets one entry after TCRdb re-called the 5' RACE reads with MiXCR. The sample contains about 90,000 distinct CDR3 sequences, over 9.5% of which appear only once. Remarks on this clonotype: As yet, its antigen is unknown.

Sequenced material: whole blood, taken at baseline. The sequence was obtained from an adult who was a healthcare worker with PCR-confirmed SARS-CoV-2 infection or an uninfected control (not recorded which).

This CDR3 reads CASSSSPGSYEQYF. In DNA form, the CDR3 reads TGTGCCAGCAGCTCGTCGCCCGGTTCCTACGAGCAGTACTTC. The V call is TRBV7-6, the J call TRBJ2-7; D gene unclear. The ends were cut back, 4 bases at V and 1 base at J, with 11 bases in the middle. The CDR3 loop spans 14 amino acids. Germline lookup yields CDR1 SGHVS and CDR2 FNYEAQ. The full variable domain, rest sourced from reference TRBV7-6 and TRBJ2-7, is GAGVSQSPRYKVTKRGQDVALRCDPISGHVSLYWYRQALGQGPEFLTYFNYEAQQDKSGLPNDRFSAERPEGSISTLTIQRTEQRDSAMYRCASSSSPGSYEQYFGPGTRLTVT.